One sample yielded the 32 T cell receptor beta chains listed below, sequenced in a study of read filtering for tumor transcriptome and immune sequencing. This library used about 360 ng RNA and molecular barcoded adaptors spanning alpha/delta and beta/gamma chains. TCRdb ran MiXCR on the reads and lists one entry per CDR3 protein. Among fewer than 30,000 distinct CDR3 sequences listed, approximately 15% were seen once. Sequencing used a population of CD138-negative cells sorted from bone marrow. These receptors originate from a donor at least 40 years old with multiple myeloma.

The chain is built from TRBV3-1 and TRBJ2-3, with TRBD2 as a possible D gene (6 bases). The germline gives CDR1 LGHDT, CDR2 YNNKEL (reference sequence). Trimming left V 6 bases short and J 3 bases short, with 16 bases between. The CDR3 has 15 amino acids. The CDR3 coding sequence is TGTGCCAGCAGTAATCTGGGGGGTGGAACAGATACGCAGTATTTT. Its translation is CASSNLGGGTDTQYF.

About this clonotype: The junction shows a germline mismatch at one end, possibly a read error. J is TRBJ1-1 and V is TRBV7-9; unclear D gene. Germline CDR1 and CDR2: SEHNR and FQNEAQ (reference sequence). CDR3 length: 13 amino acids. The CDR3 DNA is TGCGCCAGCAGTACCCCGCGGAACACTGAAGCTTTCTTT. Its translation is CASSTPRNTEAFF.

This clonotype has at least ten counts. The V gene is TRBV11-3, the J gene TRBJ1-1; 7 bases match TRBD1. CDR1 and CDR2 from the germline V gene are SGHNT and YENEEA. V was pared by 1 base and J by 0 bases, with 2 bases of the junction left unmatched. CDR3 length: 15 amino acids. CDR3 DNA: TGTGCCAGCAGCTTAGTCCAGGGGGTGAACACTGAAGCTTTCTTT. Its translation: CASSLVQGVNTEAFF. Full variable domain (rest looked up from reference TRBV11-3 and TRBJ1-1): EAGVVQSPRYKIIEKKQPVAFWCNPISGHNTLYWYLQNLGQGPELLIRYENEEAVDDSQLPKDRFSAERLKGVDSTLKIQPAELGDSAVYLCASSLVQGVNTEAFFGQGTRLTVV.

This clonotype was seen repeatedly, ten times or more. The genes are TRBV6-5 and TRBJ2-7; D gene unclear. The length of the CDR3 is 16 residues. V gave up 0 bases and J gave up 0 bases, with 12 bases separating them. In germline, CDR1 is MNHEY, CDR2 SVGAGI. The CDR3, as DNA: TGTGCCAGCAGTTACTCGAGAGCGACGAGCTCCTACGAGCAGTACTTC. Protein product: CASSYSRATSSYEQYF.

This clonotype appeared a few times. The chain has TRBV10-3 and TRBJ2-7; 10 bases line up with TRBD1. The V gene end was trimmed by 4 bases and the J gene end by 3 bases; junction bases not matched to a gene: 6. CDR1 is ENHRY, CDR2 SYGVKD, per germline. The CDR3 is 15 residues long. CDR3 amino acids: CAISGAGTGVYEQYF. DNA of the CDR3: TGTGCCATCAGTGGAGCGGGGACAGGGGTCTACGAGCAGTACTTC.

This clonotype has at least ten counts. The chain carries TRBV24-1 and TRBJ2-1; TRBD2 might be the D (7 bases). V shed 8 bases and J shed 2 bases, with 12 bases lying between them. The germline V gene has CDR1 KGHDR and CDR2 SFDVKD. CDR3 length: 14 amino acids. The CDR3 region is CATKGGGPYNEQFF. DNA for the CDR3: TGTGCCACCAAGGGAGGGGGGCCCTACAATGAGCAGTTCTTC.

This clonotype was counted ten times or more. CDR3 protein: CASSLAGGETQYF. DNA of the CDR3: TGCGCCAGCAGCTTGGCGGGAGGAGAGACCCAGTACTTC. V gene TRBV5-1 combines with J gene TRBJ2-5; TRBD2 matches 7 bases. Losses at the gene ends were 0 bases for V and 4 bases for J; bases not matched to a gene: 0. The CDR3 loop spans 13 amino acids. Germline V CDR1 and CDR2: SGHRS, YFSETQ.

To note about this clonotype: A much larger clone is a single base away; this may be a read error. The CDR3 reads CASSSGLGYDAQFF. For the CDR3, the DNA is TGTGCCAGCAGCTCCGGACTAGGGTATGATGCGCAGTTCTTC. The genes are TRBV7-2 and TRBJ2-1, with TRBD2 matching 7 bases. The CDR3 contains 14 residues. The J segment lost 12 bases and the V segment lost 4 bases, leaving 12 bases of the junction unmatched. Germline CDR1 reads SGHTA; CDR2 reads FQGNSA.

This clonotype came up many times. This chain connects TRBV6-6 to TRBJ2-1; D possibly corresponds to TRBD2 (5 bases). Per germline, CDR1 MNHNY and CDR2 SVGAGI (reference sequence). The CDR3 extends over 16 amino acids. Trimming stripped 10 bases from V and 0 bases from J, with 19 bases between. CDR3 bases: TGTGCCACCTCATCCCTCGGGGAGCGCTCCTACAATGAGCAGTTCTTC. Its protein is CATSSLGERSYNEQFF.

Worth noting for this clonotype: A much larger clone sits a single nucleotide away, making a read error possible. This sequence joins TRBV7-3 and TRBJ2-7; TRBD1 matches 12 bases. Germline values: CDR1 SGHTA, CDR2 FQGTGA. The CDR3 extends over 16 amino acids. The CDR3 is CAISLKYGTGGDEQYF. The CDR3 nucleotides read TGTGCCATCAGCTTAAAGTACGGGACAGGGGGCGACGAGCAGTACTTC.

On this clonotype: This may come from a read error, since a much larger clone is one base off. The chain couples TRBV19 to TRBJ2-3, with D perhaps TRBD2 (6 bases). Germline CDR1 reads LNHDA; CDR2 reads SQIVND (reference sequence). This CDR3 has 14 residues. CDR3 nucleotide sequence: TGTGCCAGTTGTATAAGCGGGTTCACAGATACGCAGTATTTT. This translates into CASCISGFTDTQYF.

This clonotype has ten or more counts. The V call is TRBV7-2, the J call TRBJ2-2; 7 nucleotides line up with TRBD1. CDR1 is SGHTA, CDR2 FQGNSA, per germline. The CDR3 has 14 residues. V shed 5 bases and J 6 bases; nucleotides not matched to a gene: 6. In DNA form, the CDR3 reads TGTGCCAGCAGCCAGGGTACAGGGGCCGGGGAGCTGTTTTTT. This gives the protein CASSQGTGAGELFF.

This clonotype occurred many times. The V gene is TRBV7-9, the J gene TRBJ2-7; D unresolved. V was clipped by 0 bases and J by 5 bases, with 8 bases between them. This CDR3 spans 13 amino acids. CDR1 and CDR2 (germline): SEHNR, FQNEAQ (reference sequence). The CDR3 DNA reads TGTGCCAGCAGCTTAGCCGGTTGGAACGAGCAGTACTTC. Translated, it gives CASSLAGWNEQYF.

This clonotype was recorded at least ten times. The V call is TRBV20-1, the J call TRBJ2-6, with 10 bases identical to TRBD1. The CDR3 is 16 residues long. The germline V gene has CDR1 DFQATT and CDR2 SNEGSKA (reference sequence). After removal of 4 bases from V and 4 bases from J, the junction contained 7 bases not matched to a gene. This CDR3 is CSAKTGGGLGANVLTF. DNA for the CDR3: TGCAGTGCTAAGACAGGGGGCGGTCTCGGGGCCAACGTCCTGACTTTC.

This clonotype has a handful of counts. One end of the junction varies from germline; a read error may be responsible. This chain connects TRBV29-1 to TRBJ2-7; D call uncertain. Germline V gene data show CDR1 as SQVTM and CDR2 as ANQGSEA. The CDR3 contains 12 residues. CDR3 sequence reads: CSGGLGYHERYF. CDR3 in DNA: TGCAGCGGCGGCCTGGGGTACCACGAGCGGTACTTC.

Comment on this clonotype: With a much larger clone just one base away, this may be a read error. Without the conserved terminal phenylalanine or tryptophan, this CDR3 likely stems from a read error. The rearrangement uses TRBV3-1 and TRBJ2-1; TRBD2 agrees at 12 bases. Germline-derived CDR1 and CDR2 are LGHDT and YNNKEL (reference sequence). CDR3 size: 15 residues. The CDR3 DNA follows: TGTGCCAGCAGGGGACTAGCGGGTTCCTACAATAAGCAGTTCCTC. This sequence encodes CASRGLAGSYNKQFL.

This chain links TRBV6-1 with TRBJ2-5, with 8 bases fitting TRBD1. CDR1 and CDR2 (germline): MNHNS, SASEGT. There are 14 residues in the CDR3. Germline trimming cut 8 bases from V and 5 bases from J; bases unmatched to any gene: 10. CDR3 residues: CASWEQGGGETQYF. CDR3 nucleotide sequence: TGTGCCAGCTGGGAACAGGGGGGCGGGGAGACCCAGTACTTC.

This clonotype came up many times. V gene TRBV19 combines with J gene TRBJ2-1; D not resolved. CDR1 is LNHDA, CDR2 SQIVND, per germline (reference sequence). V was shortened by 4 bases and J by 2 bases, with 15 bases between the two germline ends. This CDR3 region has 16 residues. The CDR3 here is CASSTDSKGPYNEQFF. CDR3 in DNA: TGTGCCAGTAGTACAGACTCCAAGGGCCCCTACAATGAGCAGTTCTTC.

This clonotype was found many times. V gene TRBV7-2 combines with J gene TRBJ2-1, with 12 bases identical to TRBD2. The V and J ends lost 1 base and 4 bases, in that order; junction bases with no gene match: 2. The CDR3 totals 16 residues. Germline CDR1 is SGHTA and CDR2 is FQGNSA. CDR3 protein: CASSLGLAGVYNEQFF. The CDR3 region has the DNA TGTGCCAGCAGCTTAGGACTAGCGGGAGTATACAATGAGCAGTTCTTC.

DNA for the CDR3: TGTGCCAGCAGTTTAGAGACCGGGGCAGGGGGGGAGACCCAGTACTTC. Translated: CASSLETGAGGETQYF. The chain couples TRBV12-3 or TRBV12-4 to TRBJ2-5, with D possibly matching TRBD1 (7 bases). The CDR3 is 16 residues long. V lost 1 base to trimming and J lost 5 bases, with 17 bases between them.

As concerns this clonotype: A read error may explain this, as a much larger clone is one base away. V and J are TRBV14 and TRBJ2-1; D gene ambiguous. Germline loops: CDR1 SGHDN, CDR2 FVKESK. Trimming pared 5 bases from V and 0 bases from J, leaving 11 bases between. The CDR3 has 15 amino acids. DNA for the CDR3: TGTGCCAGCAGCGTTCTCAGGCTCTCCTACAATGAGCAGTTCTTC. It is translated as CASSVLRLSYNEQFF.

This chain joins TRBV3-1 and TRBJ1-1; D might be TRBD1 (5 bases). The germline gives CDR1 LGHDT, CDR2 YNNKEL (reference sequence). CDR3 size: 15 residues. V was cut by 4 bases and J by 3 bases, with 15 bases left in between. The CDR3 here is CASSLSTVGDTEAFF. Here the CDR3 DNA reads TGTGCCAGCAGCCTTTCTACCGTGGGGGACACTGAAGCTTTCTTT.

This clonotype was counted ten times or more. The chain joins TRBV2 to TRBJ2-1; D may be TRBD1 or TRBD2 (5 bases each). The germline V and J ends were trimmed by 3 bases and 4 bases, with 10 bases remaining between them. The CDR3 runs 14 residues. Germline values: CDR1 SNHLY, CDR2 FYNNEI. The CDR3: CASSDVEGYNEQFF. In nucleotides, the CDR3 is TGTGCCAGCAGTGACGTAGAGGGGTACAATGAGCAGTTCTTC.

This clonotype has ten or more counts. CDR3 sequence: CASSGINQPQHF. In DNA, the CDR3 is TGTGCCAGCTCAGGGATCAATCAGCCCCAGCATTTT. The V gene is TRBV18, the J gene TRBJ1-5; D is unresolved. V dropped 5 bases and J dropped 3 bases, with 5 bases sitting between them. The V gene's germline CDR1 is KGHSH and CDR2 LQKENI. The CDR3 loop spans 12 amino acids. The full variable domain, in which reference TRBV18 and TRBJ1-5 provide the parts outside the CDR3, is NAGVMQNPRHLVRRRGQEARLRCSPMKGHSHVYWYRQLPEEGLKFMVYLQKENIIDESGMPKERFSAEFPKEGPSILRIQQVVRGDSAAYFCASSGINQPQHFGDGTRLSIL.

The DNA of the CDR3 is TGTGCCAGCAGCTTGGCGGGAGTAGATACGCAGTATTTT. Protein product: CASSLAGVDTQYF. This chain joins TRBV5-4 and TRBJ2-3, with D perhaps matching TRBD2 (6 bases). With 0 bases removed from V and 5 bases from J, the gap between germline ends came to 7 bases. The CDR3 totals 13 residues. Germline lookup yields CDR1 SGHNT and CDR2 YYREEE (reference sequence).

Concerning this clonotype: The conserved closing phenylalanine or tryptophan is absent in this CDR3, likely reflecting a read error. The genes are TRBV20-1 and TRBJ2-3, with D possibly being TRBD2 (6 bases). This CDR3 has 16 residues. V was cut by 5 bases and J by 0 bases, with 18 bases left in between. Germline CDR1 and CDR2: DFQATT and SNEGSKA (reference sequence). CDR3 loop: CSAQTGGTSSTDTQYL. CDR3 nucleotide sequence: TGCAGTGCTCAGACCGGAGGGACCTCTAGCACAGATACGCAGTATCTT.

This clonotype has ten or more counts. The V and J genes are TRBV13 and TRBJ2-5; 13 bases are shared with TRBD2. CDR3 size: 16 residues. Germline lookup yields CDR1 PRHDT and CDR2 FYEKMQ (reference sequence). With V trimmed by 5 bases and J by 0 bases, 3 bases remained unmatched. CDR3 sequence: CASSLGLAGHQETQYF. CDR3 nucleotide sequence: TGTGCCAGCAGCCTGGGACTAGCGGGACACCAAGAGACCCAGTACTTC.

This clonotype is labeled medium-sized. The V and J genes are TRBV28 and TRBJ2-1; 10 positions match TRBD1. This CDR3 comprises 15 residues. Germline V gives CDR1 MDHEN, CDR2 SYDVKM. V lost 4 bases, J lost 4 bases, and 4 bases stayed unmatched. The CDR3 region is CASSSLGQGYNEQFF. The CDR3 nucleotides read TGTGCCAGCAGTTCCTTGGGACAGGGGTACAATGAGCAGTTCTTC.

This clonotype was found many times. V usage is TRBV27 and J usage is TRBJ2-3; D is undetermined. Looked up from germline, CDR1 is MNHEY and CDR2 is SMNVEV (reference sequence). This CDR3 has 11 residues. V lost 6 bases and J lost 4, with 5 bases in between. The CDR3 coding sequence is TGTGCCAGCAGCAACTCAGATACGCAGTATTTT. Amino acids: CASSNSDTQYF.

This chain uses TRBV19 with TRBJ2-1; D uncertain. V gave up 2 bases and J gave up 5 bases, with 7 bases separating them. The CDR3 has 13 amino acids. Germline-derived CDR1 and CDR2 are LNHDA and SQIVND (reference sequence). CDR3 protein: CASSIWVDNEQFF. CDR3 nucleotide sequence: TGTGCCAGTAGTATATGGGTCGACAATGAGCAGTTCTTC.

As concerns this clonotype: This likely reflects a read error, since a far larger clone is one base away. The rearrangement joins TRBV11-2 to TRBJ2-7; no reliable D call. CDR1 is SGHAT, CDR2 FQNNGV, per germline. The CDR3 totals 16 residues. In DNA form, the CDR3 reads TGTGCCAGCAGCTTAGCCGTGTCGACGACCTTCTACAAGCAGTACTTC. It codes for CASSLAVSTTFYKQYF.

This clonotype was observed a few times. A much larger clone lies a single base off, so this may be a read error. The chain couples TRBV28 to TRBJ2-1; a weak D match, TRBD2 (5 bases). There are 12 residues in the CDR3. Germline CDR1 MDHEN, CDR2 SYDVKM. The CDR3 spells CTSSLRVGVEFF. CDR3 nucleotides: TGTACCAGCAGTTTAAGAGTGGGAGTGGAGTTCTTC.